This TCR beta chain was captured by sequencing in a study of neurological immune-mediated disorders. The cDNA was produced through 5'RACE with 10-nucleotide random UMIs. One entry per CDR3 protein results from TCRdb running MiXCR on the 5' RACE reads. The repertoire holds roughly 100,000 distinct CDR3 sequences, 10% to 12% seen once, with about 3% in the top ten. The time point denotes: longitudinal time-point 3. At least ten counts were recorded for this clonotype. The CDR3 is 11 amino acids. Between the trimmed V and J ends, which lost 5 bases and 6 bases, there was a span of 6 bases. CDR1 and CDR2 (germline): SGHDT, YYEEEE.

The chain combines TRBV5-6 with TRBJ2-1; D is uncertain. Sample: PBMCs. The receptor comes from a female donor with HTLV-1-associated myelopathy (HAM/TSP). CDR3 bases: TGTGCCAGCAGACTAAGCAATGAGCAGTTCTTC. Its protein product is CASRLSNEQFF. Combining the CDR3 with reference TRBV5-6 and TRBJ2-1 gives the whole variable domain DAGVTQSPTHLIKTRGQQVTLRCSPKSGHDTVSWYQQALGQGPQFIFQYYEEEERQRGNFPDRFSGHQFPNYSSELNVNALLLGDSALYLCASRLSNEQFFGPGTRLTVL.